This T cell receptor beta chain originates from a study of blood T cell repertoires in COVID-19. Study background: Samples came from the United States, Italy and Spain, spanning acute and convalescent COVID-19. PBMCs, B-cell-depleted T cells, or T cells provided the cDNA or gDNA that made up the material.

V dropped 10 bases and J dropped 1; count of bases not matched to a gene: 6. The CDR3 has 14 amino acids. CDR1 is LNHDA, CDR2 SQIVND, per germline (reference sequence). As processed by the authors: Reference gene primer amplification gave estimated nucleated cell counts. Profiling relied on immunoSEQ multiplex PCR, and the TCRdb table lists in-frame clones only, not all of them. Clonal size and the V and J genes are those of that table, whereas D and trimming came from the DNA. The sample includes 190,000 or so clones, around 79% of them seen just once. This clonotype originated in a man aged 50-60 years who had recovered from COVID-19. This chain uses TRBV19 with TRBJ2-2, with TRBD2 matching 7 bases. The sample comprised peripheral blood. In DNA, the CDR3 is TGTGCCACCGGGAGGCGGCAGAACACCGGGGAGCTGTTTTTT. This translates into CATGRRQNTGELFF.